These 32 T cell receptor beta chains were all obtained from the same sample, sequenced in a study of shared clonotypes between healthy human individuals. TCRdb's copy holds only in-frame clones and misses some; the assay was immunoSEQ multiplex PCR. In the table there are 2,500,000 or so clones, just over 90% of which are singletons. The specimen sequenced was naive CD4+ T cells sorted from blood. The subset denotes: CD45RA+ positively selected. The receptors were gathered from a man aged 18 to 30 in good health.

This clone showed up just once. This sequence joins TRBV7-9 and TRBJ1-4, with TRBD1 identical over 9 bases. J gave up 6 bases and V 6 bases, and 11 bases lay outside the gene matches. Looked up from germline, CDR1 is SEHNR and CDR2 is FQNEAQ (reference sequence). The CDR3 extends over 16 amino acids. This CDR3 is CASSPPWDRVDEKLFF. CDR3 DNA sequence: TGTGCCAGCAGTCCCCCGTGGGACAGGGTGGATGAAAAACTGTTTTTT.

This clone appeared once. The rearrangement links TRBV19 to TRBJ1-2; D gene ambiguous. Looked up from germline, CDR1 is LNHDA and CDR2 is SQIVND (reference sequence). The CDR3 sequence is 14 residues long. V was trimmed by 6 bases and J by 13 bases, leaving 24 bases between them. The CDR3 region is CASSPGGGPPDSTF. As DNA, the CDR3 is TGTGCCAGTAGCCCCGGCGGTGGGCCCCCTGATAGCACCTTC.

The genes are TRBV6-6 and TRBJ1-3, with D hard to call. V lost 6 bases to trimming and J lost 0 bases, with 12 bases between them. CDR3 length: 15 amino acids. The germline V gene has CDR1 MNHNY and CDR2 SVGAGI (reference sequence). The CDR3 here is CASSWSESSGNTIYF. The CDR3 nucleotides are TGTGCCAGCAGCTGGTCTGAAAGCTCTGGAAACACCATATATTTT.

The chain joins TRBV11-3 to TRBJ2-3; 8 nucleotides align to TRBD2. CDR1 is SGHNT and CDR2 is YENEEA in the germline V gene. This CDR3 region has 13 residues. The V and J ends lost 5 bases and 9 bases, in that order; junction bases with no gene match: 7. The CDR3 region has the DNA TGTGCCAGCAGCCGCTCCTGCGGGGGGACGCAGTATTTT. The encoded protein is CASSRSCGGTQYF.

The chain employs TRBV2 and TRBJ2-7, with 12 bases fitting TRBD1. The junction had 4 bases not matched to a gene; V was cut back by 5 bases and J by 2 bases. The CDR3 is 15 residues long. Germline V gene sequence: CDR1 SNHLY, CDR2 FYNNEI. CDR3: CASSLRDRGPYEQYF. CDR3 sequence (DNA): TGTGCCAGCAGTCTCCGGGACAGGGGGCCCTACGAGCAGTACTTC.

A word on this clone: Different DNA sequences within this sample yield the same CDR3. V is TRBV7-9 and J is TRBJ2-7; 8 bases fit TRBD1. The CDR3 is 14 residues long. Germline values: CDR1 SEHNR, CDR2 FQNEAQ (reference sequence). Trimming cost V 3 bases and J 1 base; bases outside gene matches: 2. CDR3 bases: TGTGCCAGCAGCTTGGACAGGGCTTCCTACGAGCAGTACTTC. It encodes CASSLDRASYEQYF.

This clone was seen a handful of times. The genes are TRBV7-2 and TRBJ2-1; 10 bases map to TRBD2. This CDR3 contains 11 residues. J lost 12 bases, V lost 5 bases, and 1 base had no gene match. From germline, CDR1 is SGHTA and CDR2 FQGNSA. The CDR3: CASSRTSGQFF. The CDR3 coding sequence is TGTGCCAGCAGCCGGACTAGCGGGCAGTTCTTC.

V and J are TRBV19 and TRBJ2-2, with D unresolved. Germline V CDR1 and CDR2: LNHDA, SQIVND (reference sequence). The V end lost 5 bases, the J end lost 0 bases, and 7 bases lay between the germline ends. This CDR3 spans 14 amino acids. The CDR3: CASSRGSNTGELFF. Written as DNA, the CDR3 is TGTGCCAGTAGTCGCGGTTCGAACACCGGGGAGCTGTTTTTT.

This clone was counted a single time. Germline is not matched at one junction end, which may reflect a read error. The chain is built from TRBV6-1 and TRBJ2-3, with TRBD1 matching 11 bases. Germline V gene lookup returns CDR1 MNHNS and CDR2 SASEGT. This CDR3 contains 14 residues. CDR3 sequence: CAISESSGQGAGHF. Here the CDR3 DNA reads TGTGCCATCAGTGAGTCTTCCGGACAGGGGGCAGGACATTTT.

Turning to this clone: Other DNA sequences in this specimen translate into the identical CDR3. The chain recombines TRBV7-2 with TRBJ1-4; D ambiguous. This CDR3 has 12 amino acids. The V end lost 2 bases, the J end lost 8 bases, and 6 bases lay between the germline ends. Germline CDR1 is SGHTA and CDR2 is FQGNSA. Written as DNA, the CDR3 is TGTGCCAGCAGCTTAAGAGGAGAAAAACTGTTTTTT. As protein: CASSLRGEKLFF.

A few counts support this clone. The V and J genes are TRBV6-5 and TRBJ1-5; 9 bases are a match to TRBD1. CDR1 is MNHEY and CDR2 is SVGAGI in the germline V gene. Trimming at V came to 6 bases and at J to 0 bases, leaving 3 bases not matched to a gene. CDR3 length: 15 residues. CDR3 DNA: TGTGCCAGCAGACGGACAGGGGATAGCAATCAGCCCCAGCATTTT. Its protein product is CASRRTGDSNQPQHF.

This clone has just one count. This sequence joins TRBV7-6 and TRBJ2-7, with 8 bases identical to TRBD2. The germline V gene encodes CDR1 SGHVS and CDR2 FNYEAQ. CDR3 size: 16 residues. The ends lost 3 bases at V and 1 base at J; junction bases unmatched: 8. CDR3 sequence (DNA): TGTGCCAGCAGCTTGTCAAGCGGGAGTCCGTCCTACGAGCAGTACTTC. Residues: CASSLSSGSPSYEQYF.

In this sample, this clone turned up once. The V and J genes are TRBV9 and TRBJ1-2; tentatively, D is TRBD1 (5 bases). This CDR3 has 16 amino acids. Germline V CDR1 and CDR2: SGDLS, YYNGEE. The V end lost 0 bases, the J end lost 0 bases, and 12 bases lay between the germline ends. CDR3 DNA sequence: TGTGCCAGCAGCGTAGGGGGCACTCTTCCTAACTATGGCTACACCTTC. The encoded protein is CASSVGGTLPNYGYTF.

The chain is built from TRBV10-3 and TRBJ2-7, with D unresolved. Germline CDR1 reads ENHRY; CDR2 reads SYGVKD. This CDR3 comprises 14 residues. With 4 bases removed from V and 2 bases from J, the gap between germline ends came to 12 bases. The CDR3 sequence is CAISGRVGTYEQYF. CDR3 sequence (DNA): TGTGCCATCAGTGGCCGGGTGGGAACCTACGAGCAGTACTTC.

This rearrangement joins TRBV7-8 to TRBJ1-4; a possible D gene is TRBD1 (6 bases). The CDR3 covers 17 residues. Per germline, CDR1 SGHVS and CDR2 FQNEAQ. V was cut by 5 bases and J by 5 bases, with 21 bases left in between. Here the CDR3 reads CASSVSGGTSGNEKLFF. The CDR3 DNA reads as TGTGCCAGCAGCGTCTCGGGGGGCACTTCGGGAAATGAAAAACTGTTTTTT.

The V call is TRBV9, the J call TRBJ2-5; D is unresolved. The germline V and J ends were trimmed by 1 base and 5 bases, with 6 bases remaining between them. The germline gives CDR1 SGDLS, CDR2 YYNGEE. The CDR3 spans 12 residues. The CDR3 DNA reads as TGTGCCAGCAGCGTATACGGGGAGACCCAGTACTTC. This encodes CASSVYGETQYF.

This CDR3 is CASSNRAGGKETQYF. DNA for the CDR3: TGTGCCAGCAGCAACCGGGCCGGGGGAAAAGAGACCCAGTACTTC. This chain links TRBV21-1 with TRBJ2-5; TRBD2 is the table's D call and was not checked against the DNA. TRBV21-1 is flagged as a pseudogene. The CDR3 is 15 amino acids.

The J gene is TRBJ1-1, the V gene TRBV7-2; D may be TRBD1 (5 bases). Germline V CDR1 and CDR2: SGHTA, FQGNSA. V dropped 6 bases and J dropped 1 base, with 15 bases sitting between them. The CDR3 contains 15 residues. CDR3 in DNA: TGTGCCAGCAGGCTGGTGGGGGGGGAGAACACTGAAGCTTTCTTT. Its translation: CASRLVGGENTEAFF.

The rearrangement joins TRBV5-6 to TRBJ1-2, with D perhaps matching TRBD1 (5 bases). The germline CDR1 and CDR2 sequences are SGHDT and YYEEEE. CDR3 length: 16 amino acids. V dropped 0 bases and J dropped 5 bases, with 17 bases sitting between them. The CDR3 region is CASSLAAGRQGYGYTF. Here the CDR3 DNA reads TGTGCCAGCAGCTTGGCGGCAGGGAGGCAAGGGTATGGCTACACCTTC.

With respect to this clone: Different DNA sequences within this sample yield the same CDR3. This chain connects TRBV9 to TRBJ1-4; D remains unclear. This CDR3 has 15 amino acids. Between the trimmed V and J ends, which lost 0 bases and 0 bases, there was a span of 6 bases. Germline V gene sequence: CDR1 SGDLS, CDR2 YYNGEE. CDR3 region: CASSVAGATNEKLFF. The CDR3 DNA reads TGTGCCAGCAGCGTAGCCGGAGCAACTAATGAAAAACTGTTTTTT.

V is TRBV27 and J is TRBJ2-7; 11 positions match TRBD1. Germline values: CDR1 MNHEY, CDR2 SMNVEV (reference sequence). CDR3 length: 18 residues. Trimming took 6 bases from V and 3 from J; bases not matched to a gene: 16. The CDR3, as DNA: TGTGCCAGCAGCCGGGAATCGAGGCCGGGACAGGGGGTCTACGAGCAGTACTTC. Amino acids: CASSRESRPGQGVYEQYF.

The chain recombines TRBV28 with TRBJ1-4; the D is unclear. Germline CDR1 is MDHEN and CDR2 is SYDVKM. Between the trimmed V and J ends, which lost 7 bases and 3 bases, there was a span of 18 bases. This CDR3 is 16 amino acids long. The CDR3 DNA sequence: TGTGCCAGCACCTCATTCCTTAGCAAAGCTAATGAAAAACTGTTTTTT. This gives the protein CASTSFLSKANEKLFF.

The chain has TRBV7-9 and TRBJ2-5, with 8 bases aligning to TRBD1. The length of the CDR3 is 13 residues. The germline V gene encodes CDR1 SEHNR and CDR2 FQNEAQ (reference sequence). The trim removed 3 bases at V and 7 bases at J, leaving 4 bases unmatched. The CDR3 DNA follows: TGTGCCAGCAGCTTGACAGGGGTCGGGACCCAGTACTTC. This codes for CASSLTGVGTQYF.

This chain uses TRBV19 with TRBJ2-5; the D gene is possibly TRBD2 (6 bases). CDR1 LNHDA and CDR2 SQIVND come from the germline V gene (reference sequence). The CDR3 runs to 14 residues. V was pared by 0 bases and J by 3 bases, with 8 bases between. The CDR3 sequence is CASSIDGSKETQYF. For the CDR3, the DNA is TGTGCCAGTAGTATAGACGGGAGTAAAGAGACCCAGTACTTC.

The V and J genes are TRBV5-1 and TRBJ2-7; no firm D call. From germline, CDR1 is SGHRS and CDR2 YFSETQ. Between the trimmed V and J ends, which lost 6 bases and 1 base, there was a span of 5 bases. There are 11 residues in the CDR3. CDR3 nucleotide sequence: TGCGCCAGCAAAGAATCCTACGAGCAGTACTTC. Translated, it gives CASKESYEQYF.

This chain links TRBV6-5 with TRBJ2-7; TRBD1 agrees at 10 bases. Germline values: CDR1 MNHEY, CDR2 SVGAGI. There are 16 residues in the CDR3. With V trimmed by 0 bases and J by 1 base, 3 bases remained unmatched. CDR3 in DNA: TGTGCCAGCAGTTACTCGGGGGGACAGGGGTCCTACGAGCAGTACTTC. Protein: CASSYSGGQGSYEQYF.

The chain joins TRBV10-3 to TRBJ2-3; no definite D call. Deletions cut 6 bases from V and 2 bases from J, with 6 bases between. CDR1 and CDR2 (germline): ENHRY, SYGVKD. The CDR3 is made up of 12 amino acids. CDR3 nucleotides: TGTGCCATCAGCTCAAACACAGATACGCAGTATTTT. This translates into CAISSNTDTQYF.

In this sample, this clone turned up once. This chain joins TRBV4-1 and TRBJ2-1; 12 bases map to TRBD2. Germline V CDR1 and CDR2: MGHRA, YSYEKL. The CDR3 contains 15 residues. J lost 6 bases, V lost 4 bases, and 4 bases had no gene match. The CDR3 sequence is CASSLGLAGSNEQFF. The CDR3 DNA reads TGCGCCAGCAGCCTAGGACTAGCGGGGAGCAATGAGCAGTTCTTC.

J is TRBJ2-4 and V is TRBV10-3, with 7 positions matching TRBD2. V lost 1 base and J lost 8; bases outside the gene matches: 14. Germline V CDR1 and CDR2: ENHRY, SYGVKD. This CDR3 is built from 17 residues. The DNA for the CDR3 is TGTGCCATCAGTGAGTTCCTGGGTAGCGGGTCTAGGGACATTCAGTACTTC. Its protein product is CAISEFLGSGSRDIQYF.

J is TRBJ2-5 and V is TRBV6-6, with D possibly matching TRBD2 (6 bases). V was trimmed by 6 bases and J by 5 bases, leaving 13 bases between them. Germline-derived CDR1 and CDR2 are MNHNY and SVGAGI (reference sequence). The CDR3 is made up of 13 amino acids. Written as DNA, the CDR3 is TGTGCCAGCAGCCGGGGGAATCTCGAGACCCAGTACTTC. Translating it yields CASSRGNLETQYF.

This clone was detected a few times. J is TRBJ1-1 and V is TRBV29-1; the D gene is possibly TRBD1 (5 bases). Germline V gene data show CDR1 as SQVTM and CDR2 as ANQGSEA. V gave up 1 base and J gave up 4 bases, with 16 bases separating them. CDR3 length: 15 residues. CDR3 sequence: CSVEASRQSSTEAFF. The DNA of the CDR3 is TGCAGCGTTGAAGCCTCTCGACAGTCTAGCACTGAAGCTTTCTTT.

The chain has TRBV19 and TRBJ2-1; D is unresolved. The length of the CDR3 is 14 residues. Germline CDR1 LNHDA, CDR2 SQIVND (reference sequence). V was cut by 11 bases and J by 0 bases, with 14 bases left in between. CDR3 nucleotides: TGTGCCTCCGGTACGCAAAGCTCCTACAATGAGCAGTTCTTC. The encoded protein is CASGTQSSYNEQFF.